This T cell receptor (beta chain) was captured by sequencing in a study of CD8+ T cells in alopecia areata. Overall study findings and caveats: Patients displayed less clarity in TCR sharing than mice, a finding possibly related to HLA. Across lesional scalp, and particularly alopecia totalis/universalis, clonality surpassed that of normal scalp.

Sequencing relied on a cDNA template that was reverse transcribed from extracted RNA. Only in-frame clones appear in the TCRdb table, and some are missing; sequencing was by immunoSEQ multiplex PCR. The data contain more than 95,000 clones, approximately 60% of them singletons. The germline CDR1 and CDR2 sequences are SGHRS and YFSETQ. The CDR3 spans 15 residues. The V end was cut by 1 base, the J end by 8 bases, with 16 bases between. CD4+ and CD8+ T cells were sorted from PBMCs stained for CD3, CD4 and CD8. Only a few counts were recorded for this clone. Its antigen is still unknown. The receptor comes from a human donor in good health. Material: CD4+ T cells sorted from blood. V and J are TRBV5-1 and TRBJ2-1; perhaps TRBD1 as D (5 bases). CDR3 residues: CASSLFGKGLDEQFF. The CDR3 coding sequence is TGCGCCAGCAGCTTGTTCGGAAAGGGGCTCGATGAGCAGTTCTTC.